This record looks at one TCR beta chain sequence and its context. Antigen specificity is unknown. The sequenced template was cDNA made from the entire isolated RNA. Repertoires were generated with immunoSEQ multiplex PCR, while TCRdb's copy carries only in-frame clones and drops some. The sample shows 330,000 or so clones, 14% of them seen only once. This specimen comes from a study of beta chain features in type 1 diabetes. Broader study findings: Shortening of TCRB CDR3s, moderate but significant, appeared in all four CD4+ subsets of Type 1 diabetes patients. PCR might show a preference for shorter templates, equally across patients and controls. Diminished insertions and augmented deletions at VDJ junctions characterized type 1 diabetes patients.

Germline V gene sequence: CDR1 SGHRS, CDR2 YFSETQ. V lost 3 bases and J lost 1; bases outside the gene matches: 12. The CDR3 is 18 amino acids. CD4+ naive, central memory, regulatory and stem cell-like memory subsets were isolated by sorting on CD45RO/CCR7/CD25/CD127/CD95/CD27. The chain joins TRBV5-1 to TRBJ2-3; 9 nucleotides match TRBD2. This receptor was identified in a man in his thirties or forties in good health. Material: central memory CD4+ T cells from blood. CDR3 sequence reads: CASSSRPLSGSRTDTQYF. In DNA form, the CDR3 reads TGCGCCAGCAGCTCACGACCACTTAGCGGGAGCCGCACAGATACGCAGTATTTT.